The 18 T cell receptor beta chains below were found in one sample sequenced in a study of T-cell memory formation after mild COVID-19. TCRdb redid the calling of the 5' RACE reads with MiXCR, one entry per CDR3 protein. The sample contains over 500,000 distinct CDR3 sequences, roughly a sixth of which appear only once. The sequencing input was PBMCs or a T cell subset sorted from them (not recorded which). Every receptor here comes from an adult woman who had mild COVID-19 (a few samples of this study predate the infection). Cell type and time point are not known.

This clonotype was counted a single time. The chain employs TRBV2 and TRBJ2-5; D is possibly TRBD2 (5 bases). The V and J ends lost 6 bases and 4 bases respectively, with 12 bases between them. This CDR3 comprises 13 residues. Germline V gene sequence: CDR1 SNHLY, CDR2 FYNNEI. CDR3 amino acids: CASRPLGGETQYF. The CDR3, as DNA: TGTGCCAGCAGGCCCCTAGGAGGAGAGACCCAGTACTTC.

The chain carries TRBV7-2 and TRBJ2-7, with 8 bases aligning to TRBD2. Germline loops: CDR1 SGHTA, CDR2 FQGNSA. The length of the CDR3 is 15 residues. Losses at the gene ends were 3 bases for V and 4 bases for J; bases not matched to a gene: 8. The CDR3 sequence: CASSLGAGVRYEQYF. DNA of the CDR3: TGTGCCAGCAGCTTGGGAGCGGGAGTGAGATACGAGCAGTACTTC.

V is TRBV3-1 and J is TRBJ2-3, with a possible D match to TRBD2 (6 bases). The V end lost 2 bases, the J end lost 8 bases, and 11 bases lay between the germline ends. The CDR3 has 13 residues. Per germline, CDR1 LGHDT and CDR2 YNNKEL (reference sequence). The CDR3 here is CASSQTGDLTQYF. The CDR3 region has the DNA TGTGCCAGCAGCCAAACGGGGGACCTTACGCAGTATTTT.

J is TRBJ1-1 and V is TRBV7-9, with a possible D match to TRBD1 (5 bases). The V gene lost 3 bases and the J gene lost 3 bases, with 8 bases spanning the gap. The length of the CDR3 is 13 residues. Germline V gene sequence: CDR1 SEHNR, CDR2 FQNEAQ (reference sequence). The CDR3 DNA reads as TGTGCCAGCAGCTTGGGGGAATACACTGAAGCTTTCTTT. Its protein is CASSLGEYTEAFF.

In its sample, this clonotype was seen a few times. This chain connects TRBV6-5 to TRBJ1-2, with TRBD1 as a possible D gene (5 bases). CDR3 size: 14 residues. Germline CDR1 is MNHEY and CDR2 is SVGAGI. V was shortened by 2 bases and J by 5 bases, with 12 bases between the two germline ends. CDR3 bases: TGTGCCAGCAGTTACCTGGGACCGAAGTATGGCTACACCTTC. Amino acids: CASSYLGPKYGYTF.

This clonotype was observed a few times. This chain connects TRBV4-1 to TRBJ1-5, with unresolved D. V shed 0 bases and J shed 7 bases, with 7 bases lying between them. The CDR3 consists of 13 residues. Looked up from germline, CDR1 is MGHRA and CDR2 is YSYEKL. The CDR3 is CASSQEKFQPQHF. CDR3 sequence (DNA): TGCGCCAGCAGCCAAGAAAAATTCCAGCCCCAGCATTTT.

This clonotype was seen a handful of times. The rearrangement uses TRBV11-2 and TRBJ1-4; D perhaps matches TRBD1 (5 bases). The CDR3 has 16 amino acids. Germline-derived CDR1 and CDR2 are SGHAT and FQNNGV. Trimming took 4 bases from V and 2 from J, leaving 14 bases between them. CDR3 coding DNA: TGTGCCAGCAGCTATGGCAGGGTAAAGACTAATGAAAAACTGTTTTTT. This gives the protein CASSYGRVKTNEKLFF.

This clonotype showed up many times. The chain recombines TRBV18 with TRBJ2-1; 15 bases map to TRBD2. The CDR3 extends over 16 amino acids. Germline V gene lookup returns CDR1 KGHSH and CDR2 LQKENI. V lost 2 bases to trimming and J lost 4 bases; unmatched junction nucleotides: 0. In DNA form, the CDR3 reads TGTGCCAGCTCACCAGGACTAGCGGGGGGGTACAATGAGCAGTTCTTC. Amino acid sequence: CASSPGLAGGYNEQFF.

This chain uses TRBV20-1 with TRBJ1-5; TRBD1 might be the D (6 bases). Per the germline V gene, CDR1 is DFQATT and CDR2 is SNEGSKA (reference sequence). The CDR3 runs 14 residues. The V gene lost 0 bases and the J gene lost 7 bases, with 13 bases spanning the gap. CDR3 protein: CSARDFKGGQPQHF. DNA of the CDR3: TGCAGTGCTAGAGATTTTAAGGGGGGGCAGCCCCAGCATTTT.

The CDR3 coding sequence is TGCGCCAGCAGCCGGGATACAGGGGGCGCAGGGAACTATGGCTACACCTTC. It codes for CASSRDTGGAGNYGYTF. The chain joins TRBV4-3 to TRBJ1-2, with 9 positions matching TRBD1. Losses at the gene ends were 4 bases for V and 2 bases for J; bases not matched to a gene: 11. Per germline, CDR1 LGHNA and CDR2 YSLEER. CDR3 length: 17 residues.

The rearrangement joins TRBV7-9 to TRBJ1-5; D gene uncertain. Germline V gene sequence: CDR1 SEHNR, CDR2 FQNEAQ (reference sequence). This CDR3 has 14 amino acids. V lost 4 bases and J 1 base, leaving 8 bases between the germline ends. CDR3 in amino acids: CASSSLRSNQPQHF. The CDR3 region has the DNA TGTGCCAGCAGCTCCCTAAGGAGCAATCAGCCCCAGCATTTT.

The chain has TRBV14 and TRBJ1-1; D not certain. V lost 0 bases to trimming and J lost 0 bases, with 8 bases between them. Germline CDR1 reads SGHDN; CDR2 reads FVKESK. The CDR3 has 15 amino acids. CDR3 bases: TGTGCCAGCAGCCAAGAGGAAAGGCTGAACACTGAAGCTTTCTTT. This gives the protein CASSQEERLNTEAFF.

This chain joins TRBV6-1 and TRBJ1-1; 7 nucleotides align to TRBD1. CDR1 and CDR2 (germline): MNHNS, SASEGT. The CDR3 runs to 14 residues. Trimming at V came to 4 bases and at J to 5 bases, leaving 7 bases not matched to a gene. The CDR3 here is CASSATGWRTEAFF. The CDR3 nucleotides read TGTGCCAGCAGTGCGACAGGGTGGAGGACTGAAGCTTTCTTT.

The count of this clonotype is one. The chain links TRBV6-5 to TRBJ2-1, with D hard to call. The CDR3 sequence is 15 residues long. Germline assignment: CDR1 MNHEY and CDR2 SVGAGI. V was shortened by 0 bases and J by 7 bases, with 13 bases between the two germline ends. The CDR3 nucleotides are TGTGCCAGCAGTTACTCTCCCGGTACTGAAAATGAGCAGTTCTTC. It translates to CASSYSPGTENEQFF.

Only a few counts were recorded for this clonotype. The chain recombines TRBV18 with TRBJ2-7; TRBD1 matches at 7 bases. The CDR3 extends over 14 amino acids. Trimming took 6 bases from V and 5 from J; bases not matched to a gene: 10. The germline V gene encodes CDR1 KGHSH and CDR2 LQKENI. The CDR3 nucleotides are TGTGCCAGCTCCTTAATGACAGGGATCGACGAGCAGTACTTC. Its translation: CASSLMTGIDEQYF.

This clonotype has more than one count but fewer than ten. The chain employs TRBV4-3 and TRBJ1-1; no clear D. V lost 1 base, J lost 0 bases, and 9 bases lay in between. This CDR3 is 15 amino acids long. Germline V lookup: CDR1 LGHNA, CDR2 YSLEER. CDR3 sequence (DNA): TGCGCCAGCAGCCAAGCTCTGGGTATGAACACTGAAGCTTTCTTT. Its protein is CASSQALGMNTEAFF.

The chain carries TRBV12-3 or TRBV12-4 and TRBJ2-7, with D possibly matching TRBD2 (6 bases). V dropped 0 bases and J dropped 0 bases, with 12 bases sitting between them. CDR3 length equals 16 residues. The CDR3 loop is CASSLAGGILSYEQYF. CDR3 in DNA: TGTGCCAGCAGTTTAGCGGGGGGTATTCTCTCCTACGAGCAGTACTTC.

CDR3 DNA sequence: TGTGCCAGCTCACCGACAGGGACCCACAATGAGCAGTTCTTC. The encoded protein is CASSPTGTHNEQFF. The gene calls are TRBV18 and TRBJ2-1; 7 nucleotides agree with TRBD1. The CDR3 loop spans 14 amino acids. CDR1 is KGHSH, CDR2 LQKENI, per germline. V was pared by 3 bases and J by 5 bases, with 4 bases of the junction left unmatched. The full variable domain, with the rest looked up from reference TRBV18 and TRBJ2-1, is NAGVMQNPRHLVRRRGQEARLRCSPMKGHSHVYWYRQLPEEGLKFMVYLQKENIIDESGMPKERFSAEFPKEGPSILRIQQVVRGDSAAYFCASSPTGTHNEQFFGPGTRLTVL.